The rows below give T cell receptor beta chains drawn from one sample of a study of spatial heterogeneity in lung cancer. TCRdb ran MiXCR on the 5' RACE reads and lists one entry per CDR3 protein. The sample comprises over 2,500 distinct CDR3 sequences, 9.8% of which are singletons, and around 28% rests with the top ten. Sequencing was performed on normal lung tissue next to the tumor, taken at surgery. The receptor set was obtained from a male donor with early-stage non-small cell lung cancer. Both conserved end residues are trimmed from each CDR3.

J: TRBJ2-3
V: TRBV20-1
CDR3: SARRGYIPSTDTQY

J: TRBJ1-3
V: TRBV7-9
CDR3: ASSPTTLESGNTIY

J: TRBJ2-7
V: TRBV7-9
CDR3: ASSLTLTYEQY

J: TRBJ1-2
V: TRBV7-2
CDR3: ASSFIGSLLGGYT

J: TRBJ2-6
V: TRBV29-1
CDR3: SVEDRRDFSGANVLT

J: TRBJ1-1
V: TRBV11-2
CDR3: ASSRGQQNTEAF

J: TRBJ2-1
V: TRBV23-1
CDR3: ASSRRPRGNEQF

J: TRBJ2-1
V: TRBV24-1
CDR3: ATSEPGDRRV

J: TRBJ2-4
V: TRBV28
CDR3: ASSQPDRDGAGDIQY

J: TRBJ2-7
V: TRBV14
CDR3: ASSQDPGRVIGTSYEQY

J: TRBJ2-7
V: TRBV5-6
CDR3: ASSRRATGTSFYEQY

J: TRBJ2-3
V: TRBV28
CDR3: ASSPLSHREGPDTQY

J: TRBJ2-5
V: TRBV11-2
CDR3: ASSRTGVETQY

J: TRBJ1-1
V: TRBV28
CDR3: ASSLSAGNTEAF

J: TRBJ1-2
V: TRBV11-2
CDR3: ASSLGAGDYGYT

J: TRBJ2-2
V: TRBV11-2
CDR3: ASSLDVTGQAGELF